The source of this T cell receptor beta chain is a study of T-cell memory formation after mild COVID-19. Study overall: There were largely donor-specific TCR clusters. The study's findings and limits: SARS-CoV-2 specificity of second-wave clones peaking day 37 was unconfirmed. Whereas later expanders leaned CD4+, clones contracting day 15 to 85 showed a balanced CD4/CD8 makeup. Chiefly within CM and EM were the contracting CD4+ clones; CD8+ ones were within EMRA.

In regard to this clonotype: Its antigen is not identified.

TCRdb re-derived calls from the 5' RACE reads in MiXCR, one entry per CDR3 protein. Seen here are about 350,000 distinct CDR3 sequences, approximately 15% observed once, and the top ten hold about 22%. Germline CDR1 reads SGHRS; CDR2 reads YFSETQ. CDR3 size: 15 residues. V lost 3 bases and J lost 0, with 9 bases in between. Sequenced sample: PBMCs or a T cell subset sorted from them (not recorded which). This receptor was taken from a man younger than 30 who had mild COVID-19 (a few samples of this study predate the infection). Cell type and time point are not known. The chain combines TRBV5-1 with TRBJ2-2, with D possibly matching TRBD2 (6 bases). The CDR3 here is CASSWRGPNTGELFF. For the CDR3, the DNA is TGCGCCAGCAGCTGGCGGGGTCCGAACACCGGGGAGCTGTTTTTT.